This TCR beta chain was documented in a study of T cell repertoires in cytomegalovirus infection. As for the study in general: Peptides in the study included HLA-C-restricted and HLA-B-restricted CMV epitopes. Public TCR beta signatures were indicative of both CMV infection and a matching HLA type. Study-wide results and limits: The study found HLA-C-restricted CMV-specific TCR beta clonotypes dominating the ex vivo response. CMV carriers having the relevant HLA were flagged by cumulative public TCR beta family frequency.

The V end was cut by 1 base, the J end by 4 bases, with 14 bases between. This CDR3 has 15 amino acids. This clonotype was picked up a small number of times. Antigen: not known. TCRdb reprocessed the reads with MiXCR, giving one entry per CDR3 protein. The sample consists of some 800,000 distinct CDR3 sequences, approximately 30% of them appearing once. The rearrangement uses TRBV12-3 or TRBV12-4 and TRBJ2-7; perhaps TRBD2 as D (7 bases). Specimen: cultured CD8+ T cells from PBMCs, collected from culture after CMV antigen stimulation. The sequence was collected from a human donor in good health (CMV status not recorded). Some clones in this sample may be carry-over from other donors' samples. The DNA for the CDR3 is TGTGCCAGCAGTTTAGGGGGGGGCGTGGTTTACGAGCAGTACTTC. Protein: CASSLGGGVVYEQYF.